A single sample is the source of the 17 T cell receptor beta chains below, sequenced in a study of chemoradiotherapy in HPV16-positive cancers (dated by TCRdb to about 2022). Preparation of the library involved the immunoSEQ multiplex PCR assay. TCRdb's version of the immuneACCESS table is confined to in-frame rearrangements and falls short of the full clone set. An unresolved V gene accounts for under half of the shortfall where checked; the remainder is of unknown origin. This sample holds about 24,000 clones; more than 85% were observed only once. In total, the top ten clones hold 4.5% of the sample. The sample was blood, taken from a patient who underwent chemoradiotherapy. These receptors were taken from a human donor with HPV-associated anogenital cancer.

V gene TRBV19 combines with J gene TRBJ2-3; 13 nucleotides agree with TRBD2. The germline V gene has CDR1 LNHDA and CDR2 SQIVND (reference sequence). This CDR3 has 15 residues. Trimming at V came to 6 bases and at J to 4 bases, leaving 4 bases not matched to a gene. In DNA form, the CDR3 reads TGTGCCAGTAGCCCCGGACTAGCGGGAGCAGATACGCAGTATTTT. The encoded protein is CASSPGLAGADTQYF.

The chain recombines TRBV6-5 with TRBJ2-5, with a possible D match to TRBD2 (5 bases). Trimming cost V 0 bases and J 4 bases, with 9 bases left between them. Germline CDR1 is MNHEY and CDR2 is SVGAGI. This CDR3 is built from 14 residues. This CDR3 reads CASSYSRAPETQYF. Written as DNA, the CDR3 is TGTGCCAGCAGTTACTCGAGGGCCCCAGAGACCCAGTACTTC.

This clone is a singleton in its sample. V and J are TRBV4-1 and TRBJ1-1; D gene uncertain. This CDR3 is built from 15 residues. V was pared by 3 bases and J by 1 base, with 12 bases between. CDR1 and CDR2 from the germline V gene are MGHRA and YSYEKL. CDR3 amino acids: CASSHRRPPNTEAFF. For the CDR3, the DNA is TGCGCCAGCAGCCACAGAAGGCCTCCGAACACTGAAGCTTTCTTT.

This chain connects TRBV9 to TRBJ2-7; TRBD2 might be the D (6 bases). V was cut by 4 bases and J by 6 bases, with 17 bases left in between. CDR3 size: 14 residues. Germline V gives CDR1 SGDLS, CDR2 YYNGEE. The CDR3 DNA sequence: TGTGCCAGCAGCCCCCGGAGGGCTGGAGGCGAGCAGTACTTC. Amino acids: CASSPRRAGGEQYF.

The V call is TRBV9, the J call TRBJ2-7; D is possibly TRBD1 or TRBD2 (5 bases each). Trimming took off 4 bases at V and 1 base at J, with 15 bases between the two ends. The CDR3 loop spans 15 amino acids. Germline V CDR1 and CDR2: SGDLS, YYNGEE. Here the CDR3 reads CASSSYGTDSYEQYF. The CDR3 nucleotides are TGTGCCAGCAGCTCTTACGGGACCGATTCCTACGAGCAGTACTTC.

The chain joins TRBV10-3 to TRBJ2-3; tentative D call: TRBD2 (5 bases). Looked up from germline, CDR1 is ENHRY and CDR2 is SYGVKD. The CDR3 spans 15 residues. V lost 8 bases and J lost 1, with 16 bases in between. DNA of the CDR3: TGTGCCATCCTTCGAACGCCGGAGGGCACAGATACGCAGTATTTT. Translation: CAILRTPEGTDTQYF.

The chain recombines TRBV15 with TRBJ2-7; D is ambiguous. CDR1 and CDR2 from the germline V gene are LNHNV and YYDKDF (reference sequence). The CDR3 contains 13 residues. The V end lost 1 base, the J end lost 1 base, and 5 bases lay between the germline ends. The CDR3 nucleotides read TGTGCCACCAGCAGAGTAGTATCCTACGAGCAGTACTTC. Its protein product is CATSRVVSYEQYF.

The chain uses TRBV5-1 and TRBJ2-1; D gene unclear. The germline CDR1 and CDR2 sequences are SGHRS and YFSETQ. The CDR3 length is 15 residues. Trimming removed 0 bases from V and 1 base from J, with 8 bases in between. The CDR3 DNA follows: TGCGCCAGCAGCTTGGACTCCTTATCCTACAATGAGCAGTTCTTC. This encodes CASSLDSLSYNEQFF. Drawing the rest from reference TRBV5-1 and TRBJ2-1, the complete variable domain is KAGVTQTPRYLIKTRGQQVTLSCSPISGHRSVSWYQQTPGQGLQFLFEYFSETQRNKGNFPGRFSGRQFSNSRSEMNVSTLELGDSALYLCASSLDSLSYNEQFFGPGTRLTVL.

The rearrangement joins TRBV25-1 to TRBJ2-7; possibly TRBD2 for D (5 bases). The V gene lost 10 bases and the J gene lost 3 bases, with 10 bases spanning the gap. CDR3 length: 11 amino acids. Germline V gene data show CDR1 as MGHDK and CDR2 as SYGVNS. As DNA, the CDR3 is TGTGCCACAGAGAGCGGCTACGAGCAGTACTTC. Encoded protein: CATESGYEQYF.

CDR3 DNA: TGTGCCACCAGCAGAGGGGCTAGCGGGAGGGAAGAGACCCAGTACTTC. Translating it yields CATSRGASGREETQYF. This chain uses TRBV15 with TRBJ2-5; 12 bases align to TRBD2. The CDR3 contains 16 residues. Germline V CDR1 and CDR2: LNHNV, YYDKDF (reference sequence). V shed 1 base, J shed 3 bases, and the junction held 3 bases outside the gene matches.

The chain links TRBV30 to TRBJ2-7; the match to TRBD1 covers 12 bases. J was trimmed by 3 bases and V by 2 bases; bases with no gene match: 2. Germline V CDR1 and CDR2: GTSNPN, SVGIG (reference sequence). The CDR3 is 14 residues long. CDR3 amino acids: CAWSRDRGLYEQYF. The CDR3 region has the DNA TGTGCCTGGAGTCGGGACAGGGGGCTCTACGAGCAGTACTTC.

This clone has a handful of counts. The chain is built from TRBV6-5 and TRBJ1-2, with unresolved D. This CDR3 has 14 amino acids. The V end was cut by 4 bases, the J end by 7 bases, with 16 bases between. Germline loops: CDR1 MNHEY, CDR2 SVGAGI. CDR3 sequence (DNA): TGTGCCAGCAGTTTGGCGGGGAAGGAGAGTGGCTACACCTTC. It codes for CASSLAGKESGYTF.

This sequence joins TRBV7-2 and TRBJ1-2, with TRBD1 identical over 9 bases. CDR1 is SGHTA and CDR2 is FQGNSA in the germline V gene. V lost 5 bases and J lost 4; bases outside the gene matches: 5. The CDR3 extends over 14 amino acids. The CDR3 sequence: CASSPLDRGYGYTF. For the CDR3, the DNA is TGTGCCAGCAGCCCCTTGGACAGGGGCTATGGCTACACCTTC.

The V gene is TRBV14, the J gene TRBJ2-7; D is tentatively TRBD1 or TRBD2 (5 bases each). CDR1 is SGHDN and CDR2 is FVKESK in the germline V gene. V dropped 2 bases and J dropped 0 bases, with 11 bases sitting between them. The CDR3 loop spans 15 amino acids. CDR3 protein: CASSQRDGSSYEQYF. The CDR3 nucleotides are TGTGCCAGCAGCCAACGGGACGGTAGCTCCTACGAGCAGTACTTC.

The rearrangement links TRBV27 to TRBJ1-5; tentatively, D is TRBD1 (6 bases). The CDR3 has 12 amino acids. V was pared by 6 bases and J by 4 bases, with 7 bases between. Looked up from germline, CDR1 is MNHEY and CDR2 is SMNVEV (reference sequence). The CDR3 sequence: CASSQGNQPQHF. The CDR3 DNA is TGTGCCAGCAGCCAGGGGAATCAGCCCCAGCATTTT.

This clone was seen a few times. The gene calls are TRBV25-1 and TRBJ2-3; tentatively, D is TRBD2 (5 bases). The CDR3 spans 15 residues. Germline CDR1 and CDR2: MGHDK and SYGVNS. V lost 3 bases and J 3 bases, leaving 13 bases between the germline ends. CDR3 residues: CASSDGVGLTDTQYF. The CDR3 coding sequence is TGTGCCAGCAGTGATGGGGTCGGACTTACAGATACGCAGTATTTT.

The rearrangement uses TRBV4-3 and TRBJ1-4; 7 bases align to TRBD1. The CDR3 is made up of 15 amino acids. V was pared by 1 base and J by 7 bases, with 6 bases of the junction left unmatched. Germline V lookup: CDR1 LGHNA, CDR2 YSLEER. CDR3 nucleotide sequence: TGCGCCAGCAGCCAAGGACAGGGCGGTGGTGAAAAACTGTTTTTT. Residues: CASSQGQGGGEKLFF.